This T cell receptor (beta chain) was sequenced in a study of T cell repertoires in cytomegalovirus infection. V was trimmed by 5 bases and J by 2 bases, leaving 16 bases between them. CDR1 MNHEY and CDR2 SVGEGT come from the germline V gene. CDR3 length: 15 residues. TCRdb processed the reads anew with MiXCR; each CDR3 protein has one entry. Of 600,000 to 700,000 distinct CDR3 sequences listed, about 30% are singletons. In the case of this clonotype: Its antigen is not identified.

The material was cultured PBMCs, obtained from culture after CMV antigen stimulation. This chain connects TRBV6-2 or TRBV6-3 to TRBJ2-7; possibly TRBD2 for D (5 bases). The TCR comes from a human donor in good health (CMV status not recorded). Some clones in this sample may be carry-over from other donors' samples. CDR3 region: CASSREVASTYEQYF. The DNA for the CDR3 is TGTGCCAGCAGTCGCGAGGTAGCGTCGACCTACGAGCAGTACTTC.